This T cell receptor (beta chain) stems from a study of low-dose radiotherapy and immunotherapy resistance in tumors (dated by TCRdb to between 2021 and 2024). Describing the broader study: In Cohort 1, each fraction delivered 0.5 Gy every 2 weeks, and the prescribed total PTV dose was 6.5 Gy. Cohort 2 received 1 Gy per fraction every two weeks, with a total of 13 Gy over 26 weeks. Nivolumab and ipilimumab were both given intravenously, with nivolumab at a 240 mg flat dose every two weeks and ipilimumab at 1 mg/kg every six weeks. Cyclophosphamide 200 mg/m2 was given intravenously every two weeks, one day before each radiation and immunotherapy administration. Starting on cycle 1 day 1, patients took 300 mg of aspirin by mouth once daily for four cycles. No randomization into treatment groups was done for the people taking part in the trial. Eight patients were included in the translational analysis: three from the first dose cohort and the first five from the second dose cohort.

This specimen's time point label, interpreted: before trial treatment. The donors came from RACIN, which was a single-arm phase I dose-escalation trial that paired nivolumab and ipilimumab with aspirin, low-dose cyclophosphamide and low-dose radiotherapy. Patients were eligible if they had advanced solid tumors that were TIL-negative. Sequencing relied on an Illumina HiSeq 2500. First-strand cDNA was synthesized using Superscript III and a set of TRAV- and TRBV-specific primers, so that both TCRalpha and TCRbeta chains were covered. TCRs were amplified with Phusion for approximately 20 PCR cycles using a constant-region primer together with the adapter attached to the V primers. The MessageAmp II aRNA Amplification Kit was used to amplify the isolated mRNA, with in vitro transcription run for 15 to 20 hours at 37 degrees C. The Dynabeads mRNA DIRECT Purification Kit was used to isolate mRNA for TCR sequencing. A second roughly 23-cycle Phusion PCR added indexed Illumina adapters, and products were purified with AMPure XP beads. The authors' pipeline ran thus. Custom Perl scripts were used to pool TCR sequences that encoded the same protein, to remove out-of-frame sequences, and to calculate the abundance of each clonotype. Any TCR sequence supported by only a single read was excluded from analysis. The metrics used to describe the repertoires included Shannon entropy, Gini index, clonality, richness, and the frequency of TCRs shared between repertoires. In-frame beta chains were kept once TCRdb had trimmed the public reads at Q25 with fastp and called clones with MiXCR. All rows with the same CDR3 protein become a single entry with the most common DNA and genes. These V and J calls rely on TCRdb rather than the paper's analysis. The sample table records 59,000 or so distinct CDR3 sequences; more than 25% of these occur just once. The ten largest clones capture 6.6% of the sample.

Regarding this clonotype: Its antigen is still unknown. Base quality data are lacking; no much larger clone is found one base away.

V is cut by 1 base and J by 1 base, and the space between the germline ends is 8 bases. Counted from cysteine to phenylalanine, this CDR3 has 15 amino acids. Only the CDR3 portion is preserved as DNA: 45 bases, with reading frame beginning at the first base. The germline V gene yields SGHRS for CDR1 and YFSETQ for CDR2. The V gene is TRBV5-1 and the J gene is TRBJ2-2; no D segment can be confidently identified. This TCR derives from a male donor with rectosigmoid adenocarcinoma. Sequenced here: PBMCs, sampled before treatment. The CDR3 protein sequence reads: CASSLRHMNTGELFF. The nucleotide sequence reads TGCGCCAGCAGCTTGCGGCACATGAACACCGGGGAGCTGTTTTTT.